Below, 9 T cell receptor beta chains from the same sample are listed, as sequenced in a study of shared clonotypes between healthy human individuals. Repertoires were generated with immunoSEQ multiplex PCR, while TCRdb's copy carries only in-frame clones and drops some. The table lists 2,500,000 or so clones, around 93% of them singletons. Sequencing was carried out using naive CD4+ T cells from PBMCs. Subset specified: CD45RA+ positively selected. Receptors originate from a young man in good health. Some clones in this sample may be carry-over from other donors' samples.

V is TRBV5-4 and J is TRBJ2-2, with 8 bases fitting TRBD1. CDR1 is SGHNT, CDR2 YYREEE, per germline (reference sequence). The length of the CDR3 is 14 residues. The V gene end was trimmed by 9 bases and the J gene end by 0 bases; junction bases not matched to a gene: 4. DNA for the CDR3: TGTGCCATTCCACAGGGGGCGAACACCGGGGAGCTGTTTTTT. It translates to CAIPQGANTGELFF.

Here the CDR3 DNA reads TGTGCCAGCAGCTCATTCCCACTAGCGGGAGGGCCCCTTTACAATGAGCAGTTCTTC. Translating gives CASSSFPLAGGPLYNEQFF. The chain couples TRBV7-9 to TRBJ2-1, with 13 bases matching TRBD2. This CDR3 contains 19 residues. The V gene's germline CDR1 is SEHNR and CDR2 FQNEAQ (reference sequence). The ends lost 4 bases at V and 4 bases at J; junction bases unmatched: 13.

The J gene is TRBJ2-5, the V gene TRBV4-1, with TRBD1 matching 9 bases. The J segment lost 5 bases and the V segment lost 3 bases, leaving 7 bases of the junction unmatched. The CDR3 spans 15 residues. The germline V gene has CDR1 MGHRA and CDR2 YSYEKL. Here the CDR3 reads CASSQEQGALETQYF. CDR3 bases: TGCGCCAGCAGCCAGGAACAGGGGGCGCTTGAGACCCAGTACTTC.

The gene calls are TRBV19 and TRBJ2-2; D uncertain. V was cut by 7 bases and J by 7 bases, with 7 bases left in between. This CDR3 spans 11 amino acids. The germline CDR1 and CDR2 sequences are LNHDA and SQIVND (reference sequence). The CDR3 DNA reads TGTGCCAGTAAAGCGATCGGGGAGCTGTTTTTT. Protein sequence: CASKAIGELFF.

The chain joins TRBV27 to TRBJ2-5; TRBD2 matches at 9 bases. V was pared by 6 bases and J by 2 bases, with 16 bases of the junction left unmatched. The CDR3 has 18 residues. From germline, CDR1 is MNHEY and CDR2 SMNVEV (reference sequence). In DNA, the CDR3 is TGTGCCAGCAGCCCTTCCGACAAGCTAGCGGGGAGGCAAGAGACCCAGTACTTC. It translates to CASSPSDKLAGRQETQYF.

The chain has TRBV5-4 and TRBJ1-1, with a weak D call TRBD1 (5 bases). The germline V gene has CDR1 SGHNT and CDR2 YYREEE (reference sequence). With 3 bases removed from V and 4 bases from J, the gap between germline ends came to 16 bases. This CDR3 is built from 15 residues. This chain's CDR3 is CASSSGSGRGTEAFF. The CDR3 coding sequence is TGTGCCAGCAGCTCAGGGTCAGGCCGGGGCACTGAAGCTTTCTTT.

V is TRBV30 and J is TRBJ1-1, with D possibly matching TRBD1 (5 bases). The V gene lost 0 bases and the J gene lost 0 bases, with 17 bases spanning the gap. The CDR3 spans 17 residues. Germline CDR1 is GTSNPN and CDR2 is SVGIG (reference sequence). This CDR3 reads CAWSVSWQGDLNTEAFF. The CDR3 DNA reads TGTGCCTGGAGTGTATCTTGGCAGGGAGATTTGAACACTGAAGCTTTCTTT.

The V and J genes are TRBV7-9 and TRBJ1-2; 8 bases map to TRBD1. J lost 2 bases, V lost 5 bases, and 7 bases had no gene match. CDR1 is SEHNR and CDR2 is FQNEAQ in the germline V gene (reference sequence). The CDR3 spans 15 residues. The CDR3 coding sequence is TGTGCCAGCAGCGCAGTCCGACAGGGGAACTATGGCTACACCTTC. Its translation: CASSAVRQGNYGYTF.

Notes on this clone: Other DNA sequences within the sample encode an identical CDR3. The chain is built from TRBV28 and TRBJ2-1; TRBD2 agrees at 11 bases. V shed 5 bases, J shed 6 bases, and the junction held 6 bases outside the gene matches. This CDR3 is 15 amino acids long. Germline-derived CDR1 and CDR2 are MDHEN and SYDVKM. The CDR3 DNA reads TGTGCCAGCAGTACGGGACTAGCGGTGGGCAATGAGCAGTTCTTC. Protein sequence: CASSTGLAVGNEQFF.